These 14 T cell receptor beta chains were sequenced from one sample in a study of blood T cells in healthy people across ages. With a J-beta primer mix and a sample-barcoded 5' primer, a second PCR ran about 7 to 12 cycles. TCRdb re-derived calls from the 5' RACE reads in MiXCR, one entry per CDR3 protein. The sample lists more than 1.4 million distinct CDR3 sequences, about 43% occurring once. Sequenced material: blood. These receptors all stem from a woman aged 18-35 years in good health.

The chain recombines TRBV18 with TRBJ1-2, with D hard to call. Trimming removed 0 bases at V and 2 bases at J, with 7 bases between. The V gene's germline CDR1 is KGHSH and CDR2 LQKENI. The CDR3 length is 14 residues. The CDR3 reads CASSPPTRNYGYTF. CDR3 nucleotides: TGTGCCAGCTCACCACCGACCAGGAACTATGGCTACACCTTC.

J is TRBJ2-1 and V is TRBV5-1; 15 bases are a match to TRBD2. J gave up 4 bases and V 7 bases, and 6 bases lay outside the gene matches. The CDR3 sequence is 16 residues long. In germline, CDR1 is SGHRS, CDR2 YFSETQ. CDR3 sequence (DNA): TGCGCCAGCGGACTAGCGGGAGGGATGGAGTACAATGAGCAGTTCTTC. It codes for CASGLAGGMEYNEQFF.

This clonotype was recorded a few times. The chain employs TRBV5-1 and TRBJ2-1; the match to TRBD2 covers 7 bases. The germline V gene encodes CDR1 SGHRS and CDR2 YFSETQ. CDR3 length: 13 amino acids. V trimming: 4 bases; J trimming: 11 bases; junction bases outside the gene matches: 9. CDR3 DNA sequence: TGCGCCAGCAGCCTGGACCTAGCGGAACAGCAGTTCTTC. This translates into CASSLDLAEQQFF.

The rearrangement uses TRBV11-2 and TRBJ1-6; 8 nucleotides align to TRBD1. Trimming at V came to 2 bases and at J to 5 bases, leaving 2 bases not matched to a gene. Germline loops: CDR1 SGHAT, CDR2 FQNNGV. There are 15 residues in the CDR3. The CDR3 region is CASSLRDRNNSPLHF. CDR3 sequence (DNA): TGTGCCAGCAGCTTAAGGGACAGGAATAATTCACCCCTCCACTTT.

CDR3 sequence (DNA): TGTGCCAGCAGAGGGGGTATTTCCAATGAGCAGTACTTC. Protein: CASRGGISNEQYF. The V call is TRBV12-3 or TRBV12-4, the J call TRBJ2-5, with D possibly matching TRBD1 (6 bases). The length of the CDR3 is 13 residues. V gave up 6 bases and J gave up 11 bases, with 19 bases separating them.

This clonotype was seen a few times. This chain connects TRBV12-3 or TRBV12-4 to TRBJ2-3; 15 bases map to TRBD2. The CDR3 spans 16 residues. After removal of 8 bases from V and 0 bases from J, the junction contained 3 bases not matched to a gene. Here the CDR3 reads CASRTSGGDSTDTQYF. For the CDR3, the DNA is TGTGCCAGCCGGACTAGCGGGGGGGACAGCACAGATACGCAGTATTTT.

The chain has TRBV6-2 or TRBV6-3 and TRBJ2-1, with a possible D match to TRBD2 (5 bases). The germline V gene encodes CDR1 MNHEY and CDR2 SVGEGT. The V gene lost 0 bases and the J gene lost 6 bases, with 18 bases spanning the gap. The CDR3 runs 17 residues. The CDR3 bases are TGTGCCAGCAGTTACTCGCTAGCTGGAAGTGTGGTCAATGAGCAGTTCTTC. It is translated as CASSYSLAGSVVNEQFF.

The J gene is TRBJ2-1, the V gene TRBV6-1; D gene ambiguous. In germline, CDR1 is MNHNS, CDR2 SASEGT. V was trimmed by 1 base and J by 10 bases, leaving 14 bases between them. This CDR3 comprises 14 residues. This CDR3 is CASSEGAAQPEQFF. The DNA of the CDR3 is TGTGCCAGCAGTGAAGGGGCAGCCCAACCGGAGCAGTTCTTC.

This rearrangement joins TRBV5-6 to TRBJ2-1, with D maybe TRBD2 (6 bases). The J call may be mistaken, given a closer DNA end match to TRBJ2-7. This CDR3 is 16 amino acids long. CDR1 and CDR2 from the germline V gene are SGHDT and YYEEEE. CDR3: CASSKTGEASYNEQYF. CDR3 in DNA: TGTGCCAGCAGCAAGACTGGGGAGGCCTCCTACAATGAGCAGTACTTC.

The gene calls are TRBV11-3 and TRBJ2-1; 10 positions agree with TRBD2. Looked up from germline, CDR1 is SGHNT and CDR2 is YENEEA. V lost 2 bases to trimming and J lost 9 bases; unmatched junction nucleotides: 7. CDR3 length: 15 residues. The CDR3 loop reads CASSLRAGGEREQFF. The CDR3, as DNA: TGTGCCAGCAGCTTAAGAGCGGGGGGGGAACGTGAGCAGTTCTTC.

The rearrangement links TRBV20-1 to TRBJ2-3, with 11 bases identical to TRBD2. J lost 5 bases, V lost 8 bases, and 6 bases had no gene match. Germline CDR1 DFQATT, CDR2 SNEGSKA (reference sequence). The CDR3 consists of 13 residues. This CDR3 is CSSLAGAVDTQYF. The CDR3 DNA is TGCAGTTCACTAGCGGGAGCTGTAGATACGCAGTATTTT.

V and J are TRBV20-1 and TRBJ2-5, with D possibly matching TRBD1 (7 bases). The V end was cut by 6 bases, the J end by 3 bases, with 17 bases between. Germline values: CDR1 DFQATT, CDR2 SNEGSKA (reference sequence). This CDR3 is built from 14 residues. CDR3 sequence (DNA): TGCAGTGCCCCTCGAGGGGGCGGGGAAGAGACCCAGTACTTC. Protein sequence: CSAPRGGGEETQYF.

This clonotype has only a few counts. This chain links TRBV12-3 or TRBV12-4 with TRBJ1-1, with a weak D call TRBD1 (5 bases). V lost 6 bases and J 3 bases, leaving 11 bases between the germline ends. The CDR3 totals 13 residues. The chain's CDR3 is CASSPQVYTEAFF. The CDR3 coding sequence is TGTGCCAGCAGCCCACAGGTGTACACTGAAGCTTTCTTT.

V and J are TRBV18 and TRBJ1-4; TRBD1 aligns across 7 bases. Germline values: CDR1 KGHSH, CDR2 LQKENI. V was clipped by 4 bases and J by 5 bases; unmatched bases: 4. The CDR3 is 14 residues long. The CDR3 protein is CASSHDRDNEKLFF. DNA of the CDR3: TGTGCCAGCTCACACGACAGGGACAATGAAAAACTGTTTTTT.